The present entry profiles one T cell receptor (beta chain) with its context. Its matching antigen is unknown. A clone one base away is much larger, so this may be a read error. These data originate in a study of blood T cells in healthy people across ages. Findings and limits, study-wide: Older individuals had lower TCR beta diversity per million T cells (the decline was roughly linear). Naive T cell percentage showed a strong correlation with TCR beta diversity.

Caucasian, healthy and from Russia, the donors were aged between about 6 and 90. With 6 bases clipped from V and 7 bases from J, the junction kept 2 bases outside the gene matches. The CDR3 length is 13 residues. CDR1 and CDR2 (germline): SGHTA, FQGTGA. A second roughly 6 to 12 cycle PCR used barcoded and J-beta primers. A 12-random-nucleotide template-switch adaptor tagged each cDNA molecule. Via MiXCR, TCRdb re-called the 5' RACE reads, giving one row per CDR3 protein. There are approximately 1,000,000 distinct CDR3 sequences in the sample; 40% to 50% occur only once, and over 15% lies in the top ten.

The source of this sequence is a woman between 55 and 75 years old in good health. This chain connects TRBV7-3 to TRBJ2-1; 11 bases fit TRBD2. Material: blood. The DNA for the CDR3 is TGTGCCAGCAGGACTAGCGGGATGAATGAGCAGTTCTTC. Protein product: CASRTSGMNEQFF.